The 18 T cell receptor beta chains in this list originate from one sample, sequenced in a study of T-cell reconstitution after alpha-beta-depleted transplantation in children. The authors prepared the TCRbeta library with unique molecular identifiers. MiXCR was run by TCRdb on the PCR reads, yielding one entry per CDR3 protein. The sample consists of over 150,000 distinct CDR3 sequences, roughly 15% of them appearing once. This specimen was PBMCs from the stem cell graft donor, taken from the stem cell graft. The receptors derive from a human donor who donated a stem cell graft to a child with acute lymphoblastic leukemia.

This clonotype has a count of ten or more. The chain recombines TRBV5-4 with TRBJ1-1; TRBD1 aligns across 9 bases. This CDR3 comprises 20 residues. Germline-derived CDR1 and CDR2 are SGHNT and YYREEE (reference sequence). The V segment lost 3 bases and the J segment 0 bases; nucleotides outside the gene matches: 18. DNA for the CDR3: TGTGCCAGCAGCTCCCTCTTTACGGCGGGGACAGGGACAATGAACACTGAAGCTTTCTTT. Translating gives CASSSLFTAGTGTMNTEAFF.

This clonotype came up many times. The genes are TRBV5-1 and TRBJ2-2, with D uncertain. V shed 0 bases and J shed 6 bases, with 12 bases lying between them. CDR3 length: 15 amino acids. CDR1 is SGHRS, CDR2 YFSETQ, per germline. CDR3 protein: CASSLDYPSPGELFF. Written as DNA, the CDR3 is TGCGCCAGCAGCTTGGACTACCCCAGTCCCGGGGAGCTGTTTTTT.

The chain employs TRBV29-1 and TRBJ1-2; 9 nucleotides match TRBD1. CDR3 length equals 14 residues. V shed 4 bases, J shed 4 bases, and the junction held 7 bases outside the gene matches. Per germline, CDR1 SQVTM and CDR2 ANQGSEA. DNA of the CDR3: TGCAGCGTTGCCCAGGGACAGGGAGTCTATGGCTACACCTTC. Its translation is CSVAQGQGVYGYTF. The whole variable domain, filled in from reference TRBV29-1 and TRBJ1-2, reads SAVISQKPSRDICQRGTSLTIQCQVDSQVTMMFWYRQQPGQSLTLIATANQGSEATYESGFVIDKFPISRPNLTFSTLTVSNMSPEDSSIYLCSVAQGQGVYGYTFGSGTRLTVV.

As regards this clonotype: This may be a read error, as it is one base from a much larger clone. The CDR3 is CASSPAGGDYEQYF. Here the CDR3 DNA reads TGTGCCAGCAGCCCCGCAGGAGGGGACTACGAGCAGTACTTC. This sequence joins TRBV5-6 and TRBJ2-7; TRBD2 might be the D (6 bases). The CDR3 sequence is 14 residues long. V was pared by 4 bases and J by 3 bases, with 14 bases between. Germline V gene data show CDR1 as SGHDT and CDR2 as YYEEEE.

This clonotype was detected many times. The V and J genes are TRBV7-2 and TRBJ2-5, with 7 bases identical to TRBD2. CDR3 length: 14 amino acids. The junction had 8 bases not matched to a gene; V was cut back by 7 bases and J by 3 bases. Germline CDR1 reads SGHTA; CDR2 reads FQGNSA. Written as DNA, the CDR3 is TGTGCCAGCACCCGAGTGGCGGGAGAAGAGACCCAGTACTTC. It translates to CASTRVAGEETQYF.

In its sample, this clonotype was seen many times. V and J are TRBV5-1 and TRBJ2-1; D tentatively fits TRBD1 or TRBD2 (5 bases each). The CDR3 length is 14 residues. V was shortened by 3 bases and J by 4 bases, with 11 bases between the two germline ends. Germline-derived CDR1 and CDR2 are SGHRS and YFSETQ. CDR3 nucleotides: TGCGCCAGCAGCTGGGACGGAATTTACAATGAGCAGTTCTTC. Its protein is CASSWDGIYNEQFF.

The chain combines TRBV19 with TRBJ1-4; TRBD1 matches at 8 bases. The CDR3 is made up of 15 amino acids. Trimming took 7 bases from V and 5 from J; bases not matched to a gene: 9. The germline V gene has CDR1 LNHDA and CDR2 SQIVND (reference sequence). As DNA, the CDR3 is TGTGCCAGTAAAGATGGACAGGGTTTAAATGAAAAACTGTTTTTT. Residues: CASKDGQGLNEKLFF.

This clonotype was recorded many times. The CDR3 nucleotides are TGTGCCAGCAGTTACCGGATCCACCTACGGGCCGGGGAGCTGTTTTTT. This sequence encodes CASSYRIHLRAGELFF. The chain employs TRBV6-5 and TRBJ2-2, with D unclear. Germline CDR1 reads MNHEY; CDR2 reads SVGAGI. V shed 2 bases and J shed 6 bases, with 16 bases lying between them. There are 16 residues in the CDR3.

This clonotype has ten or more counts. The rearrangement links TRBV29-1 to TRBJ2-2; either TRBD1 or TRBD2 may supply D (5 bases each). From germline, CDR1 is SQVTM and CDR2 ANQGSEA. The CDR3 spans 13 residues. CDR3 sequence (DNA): TGCAGTGCCGGGGCTGTCGGTACCGGGGAGCTGTTTTTT. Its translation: CSAGAVGTGELFF.

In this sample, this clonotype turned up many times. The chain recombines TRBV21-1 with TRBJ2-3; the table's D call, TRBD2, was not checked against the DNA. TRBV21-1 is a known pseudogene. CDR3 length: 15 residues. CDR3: CASSYLAETTDTQYF. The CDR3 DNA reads TGTGCCAGCAGCTACCTAGCGGAGACCACAGATACGCAGTATTTT.

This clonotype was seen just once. CDR3 protein: CASSGEMGGYTF. In DNA, the CDR3 is TGTGCCAGCAGCGGGGAAATGGGGGGCTACACCTTC. This chain links TRBV6-5 with TRBJ1-2; D is undetermined. The CDR3 consists of 12 residues. Germline assignment: CDR1 MNHEY and CDR2 SVGAGI. Trimming cost V 6 bases and J 8 bases, with 13 bases left between them.

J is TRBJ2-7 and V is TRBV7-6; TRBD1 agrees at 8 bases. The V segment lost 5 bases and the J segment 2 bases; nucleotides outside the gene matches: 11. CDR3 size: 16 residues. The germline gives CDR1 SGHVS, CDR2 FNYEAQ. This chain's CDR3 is CASSLGTGTGTYEQYF. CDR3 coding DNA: TGTGCCAGCAGCCTGGGAACCGGGACAGGCACCTACGAGCAGTACTTC.

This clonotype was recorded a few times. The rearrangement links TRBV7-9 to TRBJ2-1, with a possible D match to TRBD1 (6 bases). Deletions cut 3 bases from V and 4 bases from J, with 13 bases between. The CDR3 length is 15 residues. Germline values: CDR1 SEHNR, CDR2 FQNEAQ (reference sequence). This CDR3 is CASSFPLDRYNEQFF. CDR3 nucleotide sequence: TGTGCCAGCAGCTTCCCTTTGGACAGATACAATGAGCAGTTCTTC.

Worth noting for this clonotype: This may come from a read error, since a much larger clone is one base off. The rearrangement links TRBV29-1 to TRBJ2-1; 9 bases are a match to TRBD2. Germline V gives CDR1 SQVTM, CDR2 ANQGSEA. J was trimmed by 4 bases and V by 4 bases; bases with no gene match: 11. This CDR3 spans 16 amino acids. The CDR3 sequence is CSVVCRGLAEYNEQFF. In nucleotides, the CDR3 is TGCAGCGTTGTGTGTAGGGGACTAGCTGAATACAATGAGCAGTTCTTC.

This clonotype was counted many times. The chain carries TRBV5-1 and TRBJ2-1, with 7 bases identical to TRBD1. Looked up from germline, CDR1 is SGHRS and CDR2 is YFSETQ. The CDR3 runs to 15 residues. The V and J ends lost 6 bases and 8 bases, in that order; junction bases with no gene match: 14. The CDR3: CASKGALSLSYEQFF. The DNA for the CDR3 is TGCGCCAGCAAGGGGGCGTTATCCCTTTCCTATGAGCAGTTCTTC.

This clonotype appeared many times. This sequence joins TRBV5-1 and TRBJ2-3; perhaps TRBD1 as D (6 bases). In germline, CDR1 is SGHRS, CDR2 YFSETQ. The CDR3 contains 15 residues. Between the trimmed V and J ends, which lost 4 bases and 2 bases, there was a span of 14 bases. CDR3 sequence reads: CASSPRTEHTDTQYF. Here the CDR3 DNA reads TGCGCCAGCAGCCCAAGGACAGAGCACACAGATACGCAGTATTTT.

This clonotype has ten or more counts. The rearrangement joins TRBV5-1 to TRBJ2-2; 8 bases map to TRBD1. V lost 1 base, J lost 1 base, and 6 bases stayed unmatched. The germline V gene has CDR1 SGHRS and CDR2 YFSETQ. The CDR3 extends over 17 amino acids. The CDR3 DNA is TGCGCCAGCAGCTTGACCGGGACAGGCAAGAACACCGGGGAGCTGTTTTTT. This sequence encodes CASSLTGTGKNTGELFF. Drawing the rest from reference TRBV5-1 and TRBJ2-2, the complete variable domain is KAGVTQTPRYLIKTRGQQVTLSCSPISGHRSVSWYQQTPGQGLQFLFEYFSETQRNKGNFPGRFSGRQFSNSRSEMNVSTLELGDSALYLCASSLTGTGKNTGELFFGEGSRLTVL.

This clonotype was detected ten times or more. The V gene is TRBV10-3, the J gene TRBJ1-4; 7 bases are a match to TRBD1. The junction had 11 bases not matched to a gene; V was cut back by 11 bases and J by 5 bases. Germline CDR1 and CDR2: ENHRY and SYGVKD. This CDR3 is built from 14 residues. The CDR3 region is CAVRAGTENEKLFF. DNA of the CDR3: TGTGCCGTGCGAGCCGGGACAGAGAATGAAAAACTGTTTTTT.